This T cell receptor beta chain comes out of a study of cytomegalovirus exposure and HLA in healthy donors. Whole-study results and caveats: A later analysis showed HLA-associated TCR beta chains outstripping equally common others in clonal expansion. The authors reported that TCR beta sequences could predict HLA-A and HLA-B alleles. These predictions were accurate for most subjects in the first cohort. A later analysis reportedly found fewer N-insertions in an Asian-associated ancestry cluster than the approximately 700-donor mean.

Germline loops: CDR1 LGHNT, CDR2 FRNRAP. CDR3 length: 12 residues. V was cut by 5 bases and J by 7 bases, with 9 bases left in between. PCR involved 60 Vbeta and 13 Jbeta primers. Sequenced by immunoSEQ multiplex PCR; TCRdb stores in-frame clones only, minus some. This table holds 97,000 or so clones, 83% found once. In regard to this clone: Its cognate antigen is unknown.

Sequenced material: PBMCs. The V call is TRBV12-5, the J call TRBJ1-5, with no clear D. This clonotype was sampled from a middle-aged man in good health and CMV-seronegative. CDR3 DNA: TGTGCTAGTGGTCCTGCTGGCCAGCCCCAGCATTTT. It yields the protein CASGPAGQPQHF.